The 29 T cell receptor beta chains below all came from one sample that was sequenced in a study of blood T cell repertoires in COVID-19. TCRdb's table, derived via immunoSEQ multiplex PCR, lists solely in-frame clones and lacks some. This sample carries roughly 68,000 clones, about 90% of them seen once, and the ten largest clones take around 3.6%. The sequencing sample was made of peripheral blood. These TCRs come from a woman aged 50 to 60 with COVID-19, enrolled during active disease.

This chain links TRBV12-3 or TRBV12-4 with TRBJ1-1, with D possibly TRBD1 on 5 matching bases. V lost 6 bases, J lost 2 bases, and 10 bases lay in between. The CDR3 contains 13 residues. CDR3 in amino acids: CASSLTGNTEAFF. Written as DNA, the CDR3 is TGTGCCAGCAGCCTAACAGGAAACACTGAAGCTTTCTTT.

V is TRBV7-2 and J is TRBJ2-7, with D possibly TRBD1 on 5 matching bases. Germline-derived CDR1 and CDR2 are SGHTA and FQGNSA. V was pared by 5 bases and J by 4 bases, with 21 bases between. This CDR3 spans 16 amino acids. The CDR3 DNA reads as TGTGCCAGCAGCCGGGCCGGGCAGGGTGTTTTGTACGAGCAGTACTTC. This sequence encodes CASSRAGQGVLYEQYF.

V usage is TRBV9 and J usage is TRBJ1-3, with 8 bases that match TRBD1. The CDR3 is 16 residues long. The germline V gene has CDR1 SGDLS and CDR2 YYNGEE. V gave up 0 bases and J gave up 0 bases; unmatched junction bases: 2. The CDR3: CASSVGTGPSGNTIYF. The CDR3 DNA reads TGTGCCAGCAGCGTAGGGACAGGGCCCTCTGGAAACACCATATATTTT.

The chain is built from TRBV30 and TRBJ1-5; TRBD1 aligns across 11 bases. This CDR3 spans 13 amino acids. After removal of 3 bases from V and 7 bases from J, the junction contained 2 bases not matched to a gene. The germline V gene encodes CDR1 GTSNPN and CDR2 SVGIG (reference sequence). The CDR3 region is CAWSGDRGQPQHF. DNA for the CDR3: TGTGCCTGGAGCGGGGACAGGGGGCAGCCCCAGCATTTT.

The chain is built from TRBV5-6 and TRBJ2-1, with 8 bases matching TRBD2. With V trimmed by 4 bases and J by 5 bases, 8 bases remained unmatched. CDR3 length equals 15 residues. Looked up from germline, CDR1 is SGHDT and CDR2 is YYEEEE. CDR3 sequence: CASSPWQRGNNEQFF. In DNA, the CDR3 is TGTGCCAGCAGCCCCTGGCAGCGGGGGAACAATGAGCAGTTCTTC.

The chain employs TRBV7-2 and TRBJ2-5, with 12 bases lining up with TRBD2. V shed 8 bases, J shed 7 bases, and the junction held 5 bases outside the gene matches. The germline V gene has CDR1 SGHTA and CDR2 FQGNSA. The CDR3 spans 13 residues. The CDR3 is CASGTSGQGTQYF. The CDR3 DNA sequence: TGTGCCAGCGGGACTAGCGGGCAGGGGACCCAGTACTTC.

The chain joins TRBV4-2 to TRBJ2-5, with 9 bases that match TRBD2. The CDR3 is made up of 15 amino acids. Per the germline V gene, CDR1 is LGHNA and CDR2 is YNFKEQ. V dropped 0 bases and J dropped 7; count of bases not matched to a gene: 6. The CDR3 loop is CASSQEGLAAGTQYF. Written as DNA, the CDR3 is TGTGCCAGCAGCCAAGAGGGACTAGCTGCCGGGACCCAGTACTTC.

The chain recombines TRBV7-2 with TRBJ2-3; TRBD2 matches at 12 bases. With 4 bases clipped from V and 4 bases from J, the junction kept 3 bases outside the gene matches. Looked up from germline, CDR1 is SGHTA and CDR2 is FQGNSA. The CDR3 runs to 15 residues. The CDR3 DNA follows: TGTGCCAGCAGCTCGACTAGCGGGAGATCAGATACGCAGTATTTT. Translated, it gives CASSSTSGRSDTQYF. The complete variable domain, with remaining parts taken from reference TRBV7-2 and TRBJ2-3, reads GAGVSQSPSNKVTEKGKDVELRCDPISGHTALYWYRQSLGQGLEFLIYFQGNSAPDKSGLPSDRFSAERTGGSVSTLTIQRTQQEDSAVYLCASSSTSGRSDTQYFGPGTRLTVL.

CDR3 residues: CASSWGLAGGDTGELFF. CDR3 bases: TGCGCCAGCAGCTGGGGACTAGCGGGAGGCGACACCGGGGAGCTGTTTTTT. V is TRBV5-1 and J is TRBJ2-2, with 15 nucleotides matching TRBD2. The V gene end was trimmed by 3 bases and the J gene end by 3 bases; junction bases not matched to a gene: 3. The germline V gene has CDR1 SGHRS and CDR2 YFSETQ. This CDR3 spans 17 amino acids.

The chain links TRBV5-1 to TRBJ2-5, with D uncertain. CDR1 is SGHRS and CDR2 is YFSETQ in the germline V gene. The CDR3 length is 14 residues. Trimming cost V 4 bases and J 5 bases, with 15 bases left between them. The CDR3 nucleotides are TGCGCCAGCAGCCCAGGTCGTCTTAAGGAGACCCAGTACTTC. Its translation: CASSPGRLKETQYF.

The chain employs TRBV7-8 and TRBJ2-7; unclear D gene. Germline CDR1 reads SGHVS; CDR2 reads FQNEAQ. V dropped 1 base and J dropped 5 bases, with 6 bases sitting between them. CDR3 length: 12 residues. The CDR3 loop reads CASSLVYNEQYF. CDR3 sequence (DNA): TGTGCCAGCAGCTTAGTGTACAACGAGCAGTACTTC.

V gene TRBV7-2 combines with J gene TRBJ1-3; 8 nucleotides match TRBD1. The V and J ends lost 4 bases and 2 bases, in that order; junction bases with no gene match: 4. CDR3 length: 15 amino acids. Germline CDR1 SGHTA, CDR2 FQGNSA. The CDR3 loop is CASSSQGAAGNTIYF. The CDR3 DNA reads TGTGCCAGCAGCTCCCAGGGGGCTGCTGGAAACACCATATATTTT.

The chain employs TRBV7-9 and TRBJ1-1; 7 nucleotides agree with TRBD1. Unmatched junction bases numbered 17, after V lost 5 bases and J lost 11 bases. Germline-derived CDR1 and CDR2 are SEHNR and FQNEAQ (reference sequence). This CDR3 is built from 15 residues. DNA of the CDR3: TGTGCCAGCAGCCCTAGACAGGGAGTGTTGATCGTCGCTTTCTTT. Its translation is CASSPRQGVLIVAFF.

This rearrangement joins TRBV24-1 to TRBJ2-2; D is perhaps TRBD1 (6 bases). The V gene's germline CDR1 is KGHDR and CDR2 SFDVKD. V dropped 9 bases and J dropped 4 bases, with 11 bases sitting between them. The CDR3 consists of 13 residues. CDR3 nucleotide sequence: TGTGCCACCGCAGGGGACCCCACCGGGGAGCTGTTTTTT. Translated, it gives CATAGDPTGELFF.

This sequence joins TRBV30 and TRBJ2-5; D is unresolved. The CDR3 runs 15 residues. V lost 0 bases and J lost 1, with 12 bases in between. The germline CDR1 and CDR2 sequences are GTSNPN and SVGIG (reference sequence). The CDR3 DNA reads as TGTGCCTGGAGTGTAAGCCAGGTCCCCCAAGAGACCCAGTACTTC. It codes for CAWSVSQVPQETQYF.

The chain joins TRBV6-1 to TRBJ1-6, with D possibly being TRBD1 (5 bases). The germline V and J ends were trimmed by 4 bases and 5 bases, with 15 bases remaining between them. CDR1 MNHNS and CDR2 SASEGT come from the germline V gene. The CDR3 sequence is 16 residues long. CDR3 residues: CASSALAGPDNSPLHF. Written as DNA, the CDR3 is TGTGCCAGCAGTGCTTTGGCAGGGCCCGATAATTCACCCCTCCACTTT.

The rearrangement uses TRBV19 and TRBJ2-5; 10 bases map to TRBD1. The V segment lost 8 bases and the J segment 2 bases; nucleotides outside the gene matches: 8. CDR1 is LNHDA and CDR2 is SQIVND in the germline V gene (reference sequence). The CDR3 loop spans 15 amino acids. The CDR3 loop reads CASCKTGGLQETQYF. Written as DNA, the CDR3 is TGTGCCAGTTGTAAGACAGGGGGCCTTCAAGAGACCCAGTACTTC.

The rearrangement links TRBV25-1 to TRBJ2-1, with 7 bases that match TRBD1. The trim removed 2 bases at V and 4 bases at J, leaving 2 bases unmatched. The CDR3 runs 14 residues. The germline V gene encodes CDR1 MGHDK and CDR2 SYGVNS. The CDR3 protein is CASSERGQYNEQFF. For the CDR3, the DNA is TGTGCCAGCAGTGAACGGGGACAGTACAATGAGCAGTTCTTC.

The rearrangement uses TRBV2 and TRBJ2-7; D ambiguous. Germline CDR1 SNHLY, CDR2 FYNNEI. The CDR3 runs 14 residues. The V end was cut by 7 bases, the J end by 4 bases, with 17 bases between. The CDR3 spells CASTRTPQRYEQYF. As DNA, the CDR3 is TGTGCCAGCACCCGAACCCCCCAGAGGTACGAGCAGTACTTC.

The chain combines TRBV6-5 with TRBJ2-1; the match to TRBD1 covers 7 bases. CDR1 is MNHEY, CDR2 SVGAGI, per germline. V was pared by 2 bases and J by 7 bases, with 8 bases of the junction left unmatched. The CDR3 length is 15 residues. The CDR3 is CASSYGNRGPNEQFF. CDR3 coding DNA: TGTGCCAGCAGTTACGGAAACAGGGGACCAAATGAGCAGTTCTTC.

The sample holds one count of this clone. V usage is TRBV2 and J usage is TRBJ2-3, with TRBD2 matching over 11 bases. Per the germline V gene, CDR1 is SNHLY and CDR2 is FYNNEI. V lost 10 bases, J lost 6 bases, and 18 bases stayed unmatched. The CDR3 loop spans 17 amino acids. CDR3 protein: CATPTKSTSGRGDTQYF. The CDR3 bases are TGTGCCACTCCCACCAAATCTACTAGCGGGAGAGGGGATACGCAGTATTTT.

CDR3 protein: CASSYSGRGTQYF. DNA for the CDR3: TGTGCCAGCAGTTATAGCGGGAGAGGGACCCAGTACTTC. The V and J genes are TRBV12-3 or TRBV12-4 and TRBJ2-5, with 9 bases that match TRBD2. The CDR3 has 13 residues. Losses at the gene ends were 4 bases for V and 7 bases for J; bases not matched to a gene: 4.

This clone came up once. The V call is TRBV5-1, the J call TRBJ2-2; 8 bases line up with TRBD1. V lost 1 base, J lost 5 bases, and 10 bases stayed unmatched. The CDR3 is made up of 17 amino acids. CDR1 and CDR2 from the germline V gene are SGHRS and YFSETQ. Here the CDR3 DNA reads TGCGCCAGCAGCTTGATGCGCGGACAGGGAAAAACCGGGGAGCTGTTTTTT. Protein product: CASSLMRGQGKTGELFF.

The V gene is TRBV6-5, the J gene TRBJ2-7; 8 bases are shared with TRBD1. The CDR3 is 14 residues long. V shed 1 base and J 6 bases; nucleotides not matched to a gene: 5. Germline V gives CDR1 MNHEY, CDR2 SVGAGI. CDR3 in DNA: TGTGCCAGCAGTTACTTCAGGGGGCAGGGCGAGCAGTACTTC. Amino acid sequence: CASSYFRGQGEQYF.

The chain carries TRBV7-2 and TRBJ2-7; maybe TRBD2 (6 bases). The V end was cut by 2 bases, the J end by 5 bases, with 16 bases between. Germline assignment: CDR1 SGHTA and CDR2 FQGNSA. The CDR3 sequence is 15 residues long. This chain's CDR3 is CASSLSSGTWDEQYF. Written as DNA, the CDR3 is TGTGCCAGCAGCTTAAGTTCCGGGACTTGGGACGAGCAGTACTTC.

The rearrangement links TRBV19 to TRBJ2-7, with D possibly being TRBD2 (5 bases). Per the germline V gene, CDR1 is LNHDA and CDR2 is SQIVND (reference sequence). Trimming took off 1 base at V and 3 bases at J, with 13 bases between the two ends. This CDR3 comprises 15 residues. CDR3 sequence: CASSIGPDYFYEQYF. In DNA, the CDR3 is TGTGCCAGTAGTATAGGCCCAGACTACTTCTACGAGCAGTACTTC. Filled out from reference TRBV19 and TRBJ2-7, the complete variable domain reads DGGITQSPKYLFRKEGQNVTLSCEQNLNHDAMYWYRQDPGQGLRLIYYSQIVNDFQKGDIAEGYSVSREKKESFPLTVTSAQKNPTAFYLCASSIGPDYFYEQYFGPGTRLTVT.

The chain couples TRBV6-5 to TRBJ2-7, with 10 positions matching TRBD1. The CDR3 consists of 14 residues. V trimming: 6 bases; J trimming: 4 bases; junction bases outside the gene matches: 6. Germline CDR1 is MNHEY and CDR2 is SVGAGI. Here the CDR3 DNA reads TGTGCCAGCAGACGGACAGGGGGGGATTACGAGCAGTACTTC. Translated: CASRRTGGDYEQYF.

The CDR3 loop reads CASSSRAQETQYF. For the CDR3, the DNA is TGTGCCAGCAGCTCCAGGGCCCAAGAGACCCAGTACTTC. The J gene is TRBJ2-5, the V gene TRBV7-9, with D possibly matching TRBD1 (5 bases). The germline V and J ends were trimmed by 4 bases and 1 base, with 7 bases remaining between them. The CDR3 spans 13 residues. The germline CDR1 and CDR2 sequences are SEHNR and FQNEAQ (reference sequence).

This clone was seen a single time. The V gene is TRBV9, the J gene TRBJ2-2, with D unclear. CDR1 is SGDLS, CDR2 YYNGEE, per germline. Trimming cost V 4 bases and J 1 base, with 11 bases left between them. This CDR3 contains 15 residues. CDR3 region: CASSPRLVNTGELFF. CDR3 DNA sequence: TGTGCCAGCAGCCCCAGGTTGGTGAACACCGGGGAGCTGTTTTTT.